A single sample gave rise to the 23 T cell receptor beta chains below, sequenced in a study of T cell responses to AZD1222 COVID-19 vaccine. TCRdb's table, derived via immunoSEQ multiplex PCR, lists solely in-frame clones and lacks some. This sample has about 140,000 clones, with approximately 91% found just once. This material consisted of peripheral blood, taken 28 days after the second AZD1222 dose. All receptors come from an adult who received the AZD1222 COVID-19 vaccine.

This clone has more than one count but fewer than ten. CDR3 loop: CASSQAGTSGEQFF. The DNA of the CDR3 is TGTGCCAGCAGCCAAGCGGGGACTAGCGGTGAGCAGTTCTTC. The gene calls are TRBV3-1 (or the pseudogene TRBV3-2) and TRBJ2-1, with 11 positions matching TRBD2. Germline V gives CDR1 LGHDT, CDR2 YNNKEL (reference sequence). V was pared by 1 base and J by 9 bases, with 2 bases of the junction left unmatched. CDR3 length: 14 residues.

CDR3 residues: CASSLSGQVNTEAFF. In DNA form, the CDR3 reads TGTGCCAGCAGTTTATCGGGGCAAGTGAACACTGAAGCTTTCTTT. The chain carries TRBV27 and TRBJ1-1, with D perhaps matching TRBD1 (5 bases). The CDR3 loop spans 15 amino acids. The V end lost 0 bases, the J end lost 0 bases, and 8 bases lay between the germline ends. The germline gives CDR1 MNHEY, CDR2 SMNVEV (reference sequence).

J is TRBJ2-7 and V is TRBV7-9; TRBD1 aligns across 10 bases. This CDR3 is 13 amino acids long. V lost 3 bases and J lost 13; bases outside the gene matches: 9. The germline V gene has CDR1 SEHNR and CDR2 FQNEAQ (reference sequence). The chain's CDR3 is CASSFGTGVVVYF. The CDR3 region has the DNA TGTGCCAGCAGCTTCGGGACAGGGGTTGTAGTTTACTTC.

The V call is TRBV7-2, the J call TRBJ2-7; D gene uncertain. V was cut by 0 bases and J by 2 bases, with 2 bases left in between. Germline CDR1 and CDR2: SGHTA and FQGNSA. There are 12 residues in the CDR3. The CDR3 region is CASSLATYEQYF. CDR3 DNA: TGTGCCAGCAGCTTAGCCACCTACGAGCAGTACTTC.

The CDR3 DNA follows: TGTGCCAGCAGCAGAGGGGACCGATATAGCAATCAGCCCCAGCATTTT. This encodes CASSRGDRYSNQPQHF. V and J are TRBV9 and TRBJ1-5; a weak D match, TRBD1 (5 bases). The CDR3 runs 16 residues. The V gene's germline CDR1 is SGDLS and CDR2 YYNGEE. Trimming pared 4 bases from V and 0 bases from J, leaving 14 bases between.

This chain joins TRBV5-3 and TRBJ1-5; D ambiguous. TRBV5-3 is placed among ORFs of uncertain function. CDR3 length: 14 residues. Trimming removed 4 bases from V and 1 base from J, with 9 bases in between. CDR3 DNA sequence: TGTGCCAGAAGCCCCCCCCCGAGCAATCAGCCCCAGCATTTT. Residues: CARSPPPSNQPQHF.

Only one count was recorded for this clone. The J gene is TRBJ1-6, the V gene TRBV4-2; possible D gene TRBD1, 5 bases. Germline-derived CDR1 and CDR2 are LGHNA and YNFKEQ. This CDR3 contains 15 residues. The V gene lost 5 bases and the J gene lost 0 bases, with 8 bases spanning the gap. CDR3 region: CASSEGSSYNSPLHF. CDR3 nucleotides: TGTGCCAGCAGCGAGGGGAGCTCCTATAATTCACCCCTCCACTTT.

J is TRBJ1-2 and V is TRBV2, with D possibly matching TRBD1 (5 bases). The V end lost 2 bases, the J end lost 3 bases, and 22 bases lay between the germline ends. Germline V gives CDR1 SNHLY, CDR2 FYNNEI. The CDR3 has 18 residues. The CDR3 DNA sequence: TGTGCCAGCAGTGAATATATCCGGACAATTCAGGAGCACTATGGCTACACCTTC. It yields the protein CASSEYIRTIQEHYGYTF.

V and J are TRBV19 and TRBJ1-2; D remains unclear. Trimming took off 1 base at V and 7 bases at J, with 13 bases between the two ends. Germline CDR1 and CDR2: LNHDA and SQIVND (reference sequence). CDR3 length equals 14 residues. Here the CDR3 reads CASSIGPTTLGYTF. For the CDR3, the DNA is TGTGCCAGTAGTATAGGCCCGACTACCCTTGGCTACACCTTC.

This chain connects TRBV6-5 to TRBJ2-1, with 7 bases matching TRBD2. J gave up 6 bases and V 6 bases, and 5 bases lay outside the gene matches. This CDR3 is 13 amino acids long. The germline gives CDR1 MNHEY, CDR2 SVGAGI. The CDR3, as DNA: TGTGCCAGCAGGGACTTAGCGGGCAATGAGCAGTTCTTC. Its translation: CASRDLAGNEQFF.

V usage is TRBV20-1 and J usage is TRBJ1-1; no clear D gene. The CDR3 extends over 11 amino acids. Germline V gene sequence: CDR1 DFQATT, CDR2 SNEGSKA (reference sequence). Trimming stripped 6 bases from V and 1 base from J, with 6 bases between. The CDR3 spells CSARRNTEAFF. CDR3 coding DNA: TGCAGTGCCCGCCGGAACACTGAAGCTTTCTTT.

This rearrangement joins TRBV7-9 to TRBJ1-2; TRBD1 is a possible D gene (5 bases). CDR3 size: 15 residues. The germline gives CDR1 SEHNR, CDR2 FQNEAQ (reference sequence). V dropped 5 bases and J dropped 3 bases, with 16 bases sitting between them. CDR3 region: CASSPQDGGYYGYTF. For the CDR3, the DNA is TGTGCCAGCAGCCCACAGGACGGAGGCTACTATGGCTACACCTTC. Based on the CDR3 plus reference TRBV7-9 and TRBJ1-2, the full variable domain is DTGVSQNPRHKITKRGQNVTFRCDPISEHNRLYWYRQTLGQGPEFLTYFQNEAQLEKSRLLSDRFSAERPKGSFSTLEIQRTEQGDSAMYLCASSPQDGGYYGYTFGSGTRLTVV.

This clone was detected a few times. The J gene is TRBJ1-3, the V gene TRBV5-1, with D possibly matching TRBD1 (6 bases). From germline, CDR1 is SGHRS and CDR2 YFSETQ. The CDR3 covers 16 residues. V was trimmed by 1 base and J by 0 bases, leaving 11 bases between them. Here the CDR3 DNA reads TGCGCCAGCAGCTTGACAGGGCCTCCCTCTGGAAACACCATATATTTT. This gives the protein CASSLTGPPSGNTIYF.

The chain employs TRBV7-3 and TRBJ2-3, with D perhaps being TRBD1 or TRBD2 (5 bases each). Germline V gives CDR1 SGHTA, CDR2 FQGTGA. The CDR3 sequence is 17 residues long. With 8 bases removed from V and 3 bases from J, the gap between germline ends came to 24 bases. CDR3 loop: CASSSGTSISGTDTQYF. The CDR3 nucleotides are TGTGCCAGCTCCTCGGGGACCTCAATTTCGGGTACAGATACGCAGTATTTT.

The chain employs TRBV19 and TRBJ1-1, with D perhaps matching TRBD1 (6 bases). Germline assignment: CDR1 LNHDA and CDR2 SQIVND (reference sequence). The V end was cut by 0 bases, the J end by 5 bases, with 13 bases between. This CDR3 contains 15 residues. This CDR3 is CASSIDRRQATEAFF. Written as DNA, the CDR3 is TGTGCCAGTAGTATAGATCGAAGACAGGCGACTGAAGCTTTCTTT.

The chain uses TRBV12-5 and TRBJ2-7, with D tentatively TRBD1 (5 bases). V was shortened by 3 bases and J by 4 bases, with 10 bases between the two germline ends. This CDR3 is 13 amino acids long. CDR1 and CDR2 (germline): LGHNT, FRNRAP. CDR3 DNA sequence: TGTGCTAGTGGTTTAGGACAAATATACGAGCAGTACTTC. Translation: CASGLGQIYEQYF.

CDR3 residues: CASSYLQGGTEAFF. CDR3 DNA sequence: TGTGCCAGCAGTTATTTACAGGGGGGAACTGAAGCTTTCTTT. The chain links TRBV6-5 to TRBJ1-1, with 8 bases matching TRBD1. Germline assignment: CDR1 MNHEY and CDR2 SVGAGI. The V segment lost 3 bases and the J segment 5 bases; nucleotides outside the gene matches: 5. The CDR3 contains 14 residues.

The chain links TRBV27 to TRBJ2-7, with TRBD1 matching 10 bases. Germline trimming cut 4 bases from V and 2 bases from J; bases unmatched to any gene: 11. Germline lookup yields CDR1 MNHEY and CDR2 SMNVEV (reference sequence). There are 17 residues in the CDR3. CDR3 sequence reads: CASSSTGGPAGTYEQYF. CDR3 DNA: TGTGCCAGCAGTTCGACAGGGGGCCCGGCGGGAACCTACGAGCAGTACTTC.

The chain employs TRBV5-1 and TRBJ2-7; 13 nucleotides match TRBD2. V shed 4 bases, J shed 4 bases, and the junction held 8 bases outside the gene matches. Germline V gene data show CDR1 as SGHRS and CDR2 as YFSETQ. The length of the CDR3 is 16 residues. DNA for the CDR3: TGCGCCAGCAGCCTGCAACGACTAGCGGGAGGATACGAGCAGTACTTC. Translated, it gives CASSLQRLAGGYEQYF.

The chain links TRBV19 to TRBJ2-1; the match to TRBD1 covers 7 bases. With 4 bases clipped from V and 4 bases from J, the junction kept 10 bases outside the gene matches. Germline V lookup: CDR1 LNHDA, CDR2 SQIVND (reference sequence). The CDR3 is 16 residues long. The CDR3 protein is CASSTSGTVQYNEQFF. In DNA, the CDR3 is TGTGCCAGTAGTACTTCCGGGACAGTTCAATACAATGAGCAGTTCTTC.

As concerns this clone: Sequence at one end of the junction differs from germline and may be a read error. The chain combines TRBV5-6 with TRBJ1-2; no clear D. Looked up from germline, CDR1 is SGHDT and CDR2 is YYEEEE. CDR3 length: 17 amino acids. The CDR3 spells CASRLGMAAQEGYGYTF. CDR3 coding DNA: TGTGCCAGCAGATTGGGTATGGCAGCCCAGGAGGGCTATGGCTACACCTTC.

The chain joins TRBV5-1 to TRBJ2-1; perhaps D is TRBD1 or TRBD2 (5 bases each). CDR3 size: 14 residues. CDR1 is SGHRS and CDR2 is YFSETQ in the germline V gene. Trimming took 1 base from V and 4 from J, leaving 9 bases between them. The CDR3 spells CASSLTGGYNEQFF. The CDR3 DNA reads TGCGCCAGCAGCTTGACAGGAGGATACAATGAGCAGTTCTTC.

This clone was counted a single time. This chain joins TRBV5-1 and TRBJ1-1; tentatively, D is TRBD1 (5 bases). Germline V CDR1 and CDR2: SGHRS, YFSETQ. The CDR3 consists of 15 residues. V dropped 0 bases and J dropped 5 bases, with 14 bases sitting between them. CDR3 region: CASSLVGVGETEAFF. CDR3 in DNA: TGCGCCAGCAGCTTGGTGGGGGTAGGGGAAACTGAAGCTTTCTTT. Supplemented by reference TRBV5-1 and TRBJ1-1, the full variable domain reads KAGVTQTPRYLIKTRGQQVTLSCSPISGHRSVSWYQQTPGQGLQFLFEYFSETQRNKGNFPGRFSGRQFSNSRSEMNVSTLELGDSALYLCASSLVGVGETEAFFGQGTRLTVV.